The entry below describes one T cell receptor (beta chain). What it recognizes is unknown. These data belong to a study of cytomegalovirus exposure and HLA in healthy donors. V was cut by 5 bases and J by 8 bases, with 19 bases left in between. Germline values: CDR1 LNHNV, CDR2 YYDKDF (reference sequence). The CDR3 has 15 residues. Donors consisted of healthy bone marrow donors. Study results and caveats: Earlier results showed most TCR beta V segments being productive about 90% or about 30% of the time. An analysis was carried out at a later point. It showed that HLA-associated TCR beta chains were more clonally expanded than equally common non-associated chains.

The PCR was carried out with 60 Vbeta primers and 13 Jbeta primers. Assay used: immunoSEQ multiplex PCR; TCRdb lists only in-frame clones, some missing. The sample lists roughly 150,000 clones; 70% to 90% were seen once. Source material: PBMCs. The TCR sequence derives from a man aged 30-40 years in good health and CMV-seropositive. The rearrangement links TRBV15 to TRBJ2-1, with D perhaps TRBD1 (6 bases). The CDR3 here is CATSGTDRHGDEQFF. For the CDR3, the DNA is TGTGCCACCAGCGGAACTGACAGGCATGGGGATGAGCAGTTCTTC.